Below, 12 T cell receptor beta chains from the same sample are listed, as sequenced in a study of blood T cell repertoires in COVID-19. Repertoires were generated with immunoSEQ multiplex PCR, while TCRdb's copy carries only in-frame clones and drops some. The table records 100,000 to 150,000 clones, 84% of them present only once. Sequences were obtained from peripheral blood. These receptors came from a man in his sixties with acute or convalescent COVID-19.

The chain employs TRBV9 and TRBJ1-3, with 8 bases identical to TRBD1. The CDR3 covers 16 residues. Germline assignment: CDR1 SGDLS and CDR2 YYNGEE. The V and J ends lost 0 bases and 3 bases, in that order; junction bases with no gene match: 5. The CDR3 reads CASSVDAGGSGNTIYF. The CDR3 DNA reads TGTGCCAGCAGCGTAGATGCAGGGGGCAGTGGAAACACCATATATTTT.

The rearrangement joins TRBV5-1 to TRBJ2-1, with unresolved D. Trimming pared 4 bases from V and 4 bases from J, leaving 12 bases between. The V gene's germline CDR1 is SGHRS and CDR2 YFSETQ. The CDR3 contains 14 residues. This CDR3 reads CASSQKNGYNEQFF. For the CDR3, the DNA is TGCGCCAGCAGCCAAAAGAACGGGTACAATGAGCAGTTCTTC.

The rearrangement joins TRBV10-2 to TRBJ1-6; unclear D gene. CDR3 size: 14 residues. CDR1 is WSHSY, CDR2 SAAADI, per germline. V dropped 0 bases and J dropped 9 bases, with 9 bases sitting between them. The CDR3 region is CASSESTGSSPLHF. CDR3 DNA: TGCGCCAGCAGTGAGTCGACTGGGTCTTCACCCCTCCACTTT.

The chain links TRBV29-1 to TRBJ2-3; 9 positions agree with TRBD2. Trimming cost V 5 bases and J 4 bases; bases outside gene matches: 1. This CDR3 spans 12 amino acids. The germline V gene encodes CDR1 SQVTM and CDR2 ANQGSEA. CDR3 sequence: CSVWTSADTQYF. The CDR3 DNA reads TGCAGCGTTTGGACTAGCGCAGATACGCAGTATTTT.

The chain joins TRBV2 to TRBJ1-1, with D hard to call. Per the germline V gene, CDR1 is SNHLY and CDR2 is FYNNEI. The CDR3 sequence is 12 residues long. V was cut by 5 bases and J by 7 bases, with 11 bases left in between. DNA of the CDR3: TGTGCCAGCAGTCCTAGACCGTTTGAAGCTTTCTTT. It codes for CASSPRPFEAFF.

The V and J genes are TRBV24-1 and TRBJ2-5; D might be TRBD2 (6 bases). The CDR3 length is 12 residues. Germline lookup yields CDR1 KGHDR and CDR2 SFDVKD. V dropped 5 bases and J dropped 5 bases, with 8 bases sitting between them. The CDR3 region is CATSAGVETQYF. The CDR3 DNA sequence: TGTGCCACCAGTGCGGGAGTTGAGACCCAGTACTTC.

This clone came up a few times. The chain couples TRBV28 to TRBJ1-1; D ambiguous. V lost 8 bases, J lost 7 bases, and 5 bases lay in between. Germline V gives CDR1 MDHEN, CDR2 SYDVKM. This CDR3 has 9 residues. The CDR3 DNA follows: TGTGCCAGCGGAGATGAAGCTTTCTTT. This gives the protein CASGDEAFF.

The chain has TRBV11-2 and TRBJ1-3, with 8 bases fitting TRBD1. The length of the CDR3 is 18 residues. Looked up from germline, CDR1 is SGHAT and CDR2 is FQNNGV. With V trimmed by 1 base and J by 0 bases, 8 bases remained unmatched. This CDR3 reads CASSLGRRGPSSGNTIYF. The CDR3 DNA sequence: TGTGCCAGCAGCTTAGGCCGCAGGGGGCCGTCCTCTGGAAACACCATATATTTT.

The chain is built from TRBV9 and TRBJ1-6; D ambiguous. The V end lost 0 bases, the J end lost 9 bases, and 4 bases lay between the germline ends. Germline V lookup: CDR1 SGDLS, CDR2 YYNGEE. The CDR3 extends over 12 amino acids. The CDR3 coding sequence is TGTGCCAGCAGCGTAGACACTTCACCCCTCCACTTT. It encodes CASSVDTSPLHF.

V gene TRBV5-1 combines with J gene TRBJ1-3; no definite D call. The CDR3 consists of 14 residues. V shed 2 bases and J shed 0 bases, with 6 bases lying between them. Germline V lookup: CDR1 SGHRS, CDR2 YFSETQ. The CDR3 here is CASSFEGSGNTIYF. CDR3 DNA sequence: TGCGCCAGCAGCTTTGAGGGCTCTGGAAACACCATATATTTT. Full variable domain (remainder filled in from reference TRBV5-1 and TRBJ1-3): KAGVTQTPRYLIKTRGQQVTLSCSPISGHRSVSWYQQTPGQGLQFLFEYFSETQRNKGNFPGRFSGRQFSNSRSEMNVSTLELGDSALYLCASSFEGSGNTIYFGEGSWLTVV.

The gene calls are TRBV12-5 and TRBJ2-1; 11 bases are a match to TRBD2. Losses at the gene ends were 5 bases for V and 0 bases for J; bases not matched to a gene: 15. CDR1 LGHNT and CDR2 FRNRAP come from the germline V gene. This CDR3 contains 20 residues. Written as DNA, the CDR3 is TGTGCTAGTGGTCGCTCGGGGACTAGCGGATATCAGAGCTCCTACAATGAGCAGTTCTTC. Amino acids: CASGRSGTSGYQSSYNEQFF. Filled out from reference TRBV12-5 and TRBJ2-1, the complete variable domain reads DARVTQTPRHKVTEMGQEVTMRCQPILGHNTVFWYRQTMMQGLELLAYFRNRAPLDDSGMPKDRFSAEMPDATLATLKIQPSEPRDSAVYFCASGRSGTSGYQSSYNEQFFGPGTRLTVL.

This clone was counted once. The V and J genes are TRBV7-8 and TRBJ1-2; the D gene is possibly TRBD1 (5 bases). The germline V gene has CDR1 SGHVS and CDR2 FQNEAQ. V lost 2 bases and J 6 bases, leaving 19 bases between the germline ends. This CDR3 spans 16 amino acids. The CDR3 sequence: CASSLRSRVGNDGYTF. CDR3 nucleotides: TGTGCCAGCAGCTTAAGATCCAGGGTTGGTAATGATGGCTACACCTTC.